This passage covers 29 T cell receptor beta chains from one sample sequenced in a study of blood T cell repertoires in COVID-19. Measured with immunoSEQ multiplex PCR; TCRdb has only the in-frame clones, and not every one. The table includes 160,000 or so clones, about 79% detected once. The sequencing input was PBMCs or T cells enriched from blood (not recorded which). These receptors all stem from a man aged 50 or older who had recovered from COVID-19.

The rearrangement uses TRBV10-3 and TRBJ1-2, with a tentative D call TRBD1 (5 bases). This CDR3 contains 16 residues. Germline CDR1 and CDR2: ENHRY and SYGVKD. V lost 10 bases and J 7 bases, leaving 28 bases between the germline ends. The CDR3 sequence is CATPSQLGHIGGGYTF. The CDR3 bases are TGTGCCACGCCCAGCCAGTTAGGACATATCGGGGGTGGCTACACCTTC.

The genes are TRBV18 and TRBJ2-1, with D perhaps matching TRBD1 (6 bases). Trimming stripped 2 bases from V and 6 bases from J, with 11 bases between. Germline CDR1 KGHSH, CDR2 LQKENI. The CDR3 is made up of 14 amino acids. Written as DNA, the CDR3 is TGTGCCAGCTCACCAGGACAGCCCTCCAATGAGCAGTTCTTC. Its protein is CASSPGQPSNEQFF.

The sample holds one count of this clone. The J gene is TRBJ2-5, the V gene TRBV7-3; 14 bases fit TRBD2. The CDR3 sequence is 17 residues long. The V and J ends lost 1 base and 5 bases, in that order; junction bases with no gene match: 6. From germline, CDR1 is SGHTA and CDR2 FQGTGA. Here the CDR3 DNA reads TGTGCCAGCAGCTTAATGAGACTAGCGGGGGGGCTTGAGACCCAGTACTTC. This encodes CASSLMRLAGGLETQYF.

The CDR3 region has the DNA TGTGCCAGCAGCTTCGGACAGGGCAATGAGCAGTTCTTC. Amino acids: CASSFGQGNEQFF. The V and J genes are TRBV7-9 and TRBJ2-1, with 8 bases identical to TRBD1. The V and J ends lost 3 bases and 6 bases, in that order; junction bases with no gene match: 1. This CDR3 is 13 amino acids long. CDR1 SEHNR and CDR2 FQNEAQ come from the germline V gene (reference sequence).

This clone was seen just once. This rearrangement joins TRBV7-9 to TRBJ1-4; 9 bases are a match to TRBD1. The germline V gene has CDR1 SEHNR and CDR2 FQNEAQ (reference sequence). The CDR3 contains 18 residues. V dropped 5 bases and J dropped 0; count of bases not matched to a gene: 10. The CDR3 nucleotides read TGTGCCAGCAGCCCGAGACAGGGGGGGGCTGCAACTAATGAAAAACTGTTTTTT. It is translated as CASSPRQGGAATNEKLFF.

The CDR3 DNA sequence: TGTGCCAGCAGCTTATCGACAGGGAGATATGGCTACACCTTC. It codes for CASSLSTGRYGYTF. This chain connects TRBV7-8 to TRBJ1-2; 7 bases align to TRBD1. The trim removed 2 bases at V and 5 bases at J, leaving 5 bases unmatched. Germline values: CDR1 SGHVS, CDR2 FQNEAQ. CDR3 size: 14 residues.

This chain links TRBV11-2 with TRBJ1-3; D unresolved. This CDR3 has 13 residues. Per the germline V gene, CDR1 is SGHAT and CDR2 is FQNNGV. Trimming took off 3 bases at V and 2 bases at J, with 5 bases between the two ends. DNA for the CDR3: TGTGCCAGCAGCTTCCAAACTGGAAACACCATATATTTT. Protein: CASSFQTGNTIYF.

This clone was recorded at least ten times. This sequence joins TRBV19 and TRBJ1-2; possibly TRBD1 for D (6 bases). From germline, CDR1 is LNHDA and CDR2 SQIVND (reference sequence). Trimming took off 6 bases at V and 4 bases at J, with 12 bases between the two ends. The CDR3 length is 13 residues. CDR3 amino acids: CASSKDRTYGYTF. In nucleotides, the CDR3 is TGTGCCAGTAGCAAGGACAGAACCTATGGCTACACCTTC. The variable domain in full, with the rest retrieved from reference TRBV19 and TRBJ1-2, is DGGITQSPKYLFRKEGQNVTLSCEQNLNHDAMYWYRQDPGQGLRLIYYSQIVNDFQKGDIAEGYSVSREKKESFPLTVTSAQKNPTAFYLCASSKDRTYGYTFGSGTRLTVV.

This sequence joins TRBV28 and TRBJ1-5, with TRBD1 matching 10 bases. This CDR3 contains 17 residues. The junction had 10 bases not matched to a gene; V was cut back by 6 bases and J by 2 bases. Germline values: CDR1 MDHEN, CDR2 SYDVKM. In DNA form, the CDR3 reads TGTGCCAGCAGCCTGGGACAGGGGTTGGTGGGCAATCAGCCCCAGCATTTT. Its translation: CASSLGQGLVGNQPQHF.

This clone was recorded once. The CDR3 protein is CASSQGSRDPSSRGYTF. The DNA of the CDR3 is TGTGCCAGCAGCCAAGGAAGCAGGGATCCAAGTTCTCGTGGCTACACCTTC. The chain carries TRBV4-2 and TRBJ1-2, with a possible D match to TRBD1 (5 bases). The CDR3 is made up of 17 amino acids. The ends were cut back, 1 base at V and 7 bases at J, with 22 bases in the middle. The V gene's germline CDR1 is LGHNA and CDR2 YNFKEQ.

V and J are TRBV9 and TRBJ1-3; D ambiguous. The V and J ends lost 4 bases and 0 bases respectively, with 11 bases between them. CDR1 SGDLS and CDR2 YYNGEE come from the germline V gene. The CDR3 extends over 15 amino acids. CDR3 in DNA: TGTGCCAGCAGCCCAGGATCCTACTCTGGAAACACCATATATTTT. Amino acids: CASSPGSYSGNTIYF.

The chain uses TRBV5-5 and TRBJ1-1, with D possibly being TRBD1 (6 bases). This CDR3 has 14 amino acids. Trimming removed 0 bases from V and 4 bases from J, with 10 bases in between. Germline CDR1 and CDR2: SGHKS and YYEKEE (reference sequence). Here the CDR3 reads CASSLAGRGTEAFF. CDR3 coding DNA: TGTGCCAGCAGCTTGGCGGGCAGGGGCACTGAAGCTTTCTTT.

This rearrangement joins TRBV7-9 to TRBJ1-1, with TRBD1 identical over 9 bases. Trimming at V came to 0 bases and at J to 1 base, leaving 6 bases not matched to a gene. The CDR3 sequence is 17 residues long. Per the germline V gene, CDR1 is SEHNR and CDR2 is FQNEAQ (reference sequence). CDR3 protein: CASSLAGAGQGNTEAFF. For the CDR3, the DNA is TGTGCCAGCAGCTTAGCGGGGGCGGGACAGGGGAACACTGAAGCTTTCTTT. Drawing the rest from reference TRBV7-9 and TRBJ1-1, the complete variable domain is DTGVSQNPRHKITKRGQNVTFRCDPISEHNRLYWYRQTLGQGPEFLTYFQNEAQLEKSRLLSDRFSAERPKGSFSTLEIQRTEQGDSAMYLCASSLAGAGQGNTEAFFGQGTRLTVV.

V usage is TRBV7-3 and J usage is TRBJ2-1, with D possibly TRBD2 on 7 matching bases. The CDR3 is 17 residues long. V lost 0 bases and J lost 7, with 19 bases in between. The germline CDR1 and CDR2 sequences are SGHTA and FQGTGA. The CDR3 sequence is CASSLTGTAGALNEQFF. CDR3 DNA: TGTGCCAGCAGCTTAACGGGAACGGCGGGGGCCCTTAATGAGCAGTTCTTC. The full variable domain, its missing parts supplied by reference TRBV7-3 and TRBJ2-1, is GAGVSQTPSNKVTEKGKYVELRCDPISGHTALYWYRQSLGQGPEFLIYFQGTGAADDSGLPNDRFFAVRPEGSVSTLKIQRTERGDSAVYLCASSLTGTAGALNEQFFGPGTRLTVL.

This rearrangement joins TRBV5-1 to TRBJ2-7; TRBD1 matches 7 bases. The CDR3 runs to 16 residues. Germline CDR1 and CDR2: SGHRS and YFSETQ. V shed 0 bases, J shed 3 bases, and the junction held 9 bases outside the gene matches. CDR3 sequence reads: CASSLASYRGNYEQYF. Here the CDR3 DNA reads TGCGCCAGCAGCTTGGCTTCCTACAGGGGTAACTACGAGCAGTACTTC.

This clone appeared a few times. The chain has TRBV29-1 and TRBJ1-2; D remains unclear. The CDR3 spans 15 residues. V dropped 3 bases and J dropped 7 bases, with 21 bases sitting between them. Germline V CDR1 and CDR2: SQVTM, ANQGSEA. CDR3 DNA: TGCAGCGTTGATAATCGCAGAGACCGTTCAGGTGGCTACACCTTC. Translated: CSVDNRRDRSGGYTF. Looking up the rest from reference TRBV29-1 and TRBJ1-2 gives the full variable domain: SAVISQKPSRDICQRGTSLTIQCQVDSQVTMMFWYRQQPGQSLTLIATANQGSEATYESGFVIDKFPISRPNLTFSTLTVSNMSPEDSSIYLCSVDNRRDRSGGYTFGSGTRLTVV.

The chain couples TRBV5-6 to TRBJ1-2, with D possibly being TRBD1 (5 bases). This CDR3 comprises 15 residues. Trimming shortened V by 4 bases and J by 4 bases, and 17 bases separated the two germline ends. CDR1 SGHDT and CDR2 YYEEEE come from the germline V gene. CDR3: CASSPVGEGFYGYTF. The DNA of the CDR3 is TGTGCCAGCAGCCCGGTAGGGGAAGGATTCTATGGCTACACCTTC. Variable domain in full (rest from reference TRBV5-6 and TRBJ1-2): DAGVTQSPTHLIKTRGQQVTLRCSPKSGHDTVSWYQQALGQGPQFIFQYYEEEERQRGNFPDRFSGHQFPNYSSELNVNALLLGDSALYLCASSPVGEGFYGYTFGSGTRLTVV.

This chain joins TRBV7-2 and TRBJ1-2; a possible D gene is TRBD1 (6 bases). V dropped 5 bases and J dropped 8 bases, with 18 bases sitting between them. Per the germline V gene, CDR1 is SGHTA and CDR2 is FQGNSA. CDR3 length: 14 amino acids. DNA for the CDR3: TGTGCCAGCAGCCCAGGGGCGGGTAGACGGGGCTACACCTTC. Amino acids: CASSPGAGRRGYTF.

The V gene is TRBV7-9, the J gene TRBJ2-2; tentatively, D is TRBD1 (5 bases). Trimming left V 7 bases short and J 6 bases short, with 18 bases between. The CDR3 loop spans 15 amino acids. Per the germline V gene, CDR1 is SEHNR and CDR2 is FQNEAQ (reference sequence). The DNA of the CDR3 is TGTGCCAGCACTAAAGACAGCTCCTATCCCGGGGAGCTGTTTTTT. Residues: CASTKDSSYPGELFF.

The genes are TRBV2 and TRBJ1-1; 11 bases agree with TRBD1. The CDR3 has 18 residues. Trimming removed 6 bases from V and 1 base from J; junction bases left unmatched: 13. Germline V lookup: CDR1 SNHLY, CDR2 FYNNEI. CDR3 coding DNA: TGTGCCAGCAGCCGGGACAGGGGGGACGTAACTACGAACACTGAAGCTTTCTTT. Its translation is CASSRDRGDVTTNTEAFF. Looking up the rest from reference TRBV2 and TRBJ1-1 gives the full variable domain: EPEVTQTPSHQVTQMGQEVILRCVPISNHLYFYWYRQILGQKVEFLVSFYNNEISEKSEIFDDQFSVERPDGSNFTLKIRSTKLEDSAMYFCASSRDRGDVTTNTEAFFGQGTRLTVV.

This chain's CDR3 is CSVEGGTGKGAYNEQFF. CDR3 bases: TGCAGCGTTGAAGGAGGGACAGGGAAGGGAGCCTACAATGAGCAGTTCTTC. This chain joins TRBV29-1 and TRBJ2-1; 9 bases line up with TRBD1. Germline values: CDR1 SQVTM, CDR2 ANQGSEA. V lost 1 base to trimming and J lost 2 bases; unmatched junction nucleotides: 9. CDR3 length equals 17 residues.

The CDR3 DNA reads TGTGCCAGCAGCTTGGGTCCAGAAAACTATGGCTACACCTTC. As protein: CASSLGPENYGYTF. J is TRBJ1-2 and V is TRBV5-4; D is uncertain. V was trimmed by 0 bases and J by 2 bases, leaving 8 bases between them. Germline values: CDR1 SGHNT, CDR2 YYREEE (reference sequence). The CDR3 runs to 14 residues.

The chain employs TRBV5-1 and TRBJ1-2; D gene uncertain. Germline CDR1 reads SGHRS; CDR2 reads YFSETQ. The CDR3 spans 14 residues. V lost 0 bases to trimming and J lost 8 bases, with 14 bases between them. The CDR3 region is CASSLGNLREGYTF. DNA for the CDR3: TGCGCCAGCAGCTTGGGTAACTTGAGGGAAGGCTACACCTTC.

This sequence joins TRBV6-6 and TRBJ1-4; TRBD1 is a possible D gene (5 bases). Germline CDR1 and CDR2: MNHNY and SVGAGI (reference sequence). With 2 bases removed from V and 4 bases from J, the gap between germline ends came to 11 bases. The CDR3 consists of 15 residues. The CDR3 coding sequence is TGTGCCAGCAGTTACCCGGACATGAATAATGAAAAACTGTTTTTT. Translated: CASSYPDMNNEKLFF.

This chain links TRBV29-1 with TRBJ2-2, with 9 bases fitting TRBD2. Germline assignment: CDR1 SQVTM and CDR2 ANQGSEA. CDR3 length: 15 amino acids. The V segment lost 4 bases and the J segment 5 bases; nucleotides outside the gene matches: 8. For the CDR3, the DNA is TGCAGCGTTGGACGGCTAGCGGGATCAACCGGGGAGCTGTTTTTT. It codes for CSVGRLAGSTGELFF.

The J gene is TRBJ2-3, the V gene TRBV2, with TRBD2 identical over 7 bases. Germline CDR1 and CDR2: SNHLY and FYNNEI. The CDR3 spans 14 residues. Unmatched junction bases numbered 6, after V lost 7 bases and J lost 2 bases. The CDR3 region is CASTQRGFTDTQYF. CDR3 DNA sequence: TGTGCCAGCACCCAGCGGGGATTCACAGATACGCAGTATTTT.

This chain joins TRBV3-1 (or the pseudogene TRBV3-2) and TRBJ1-1; 8 bases map to TRBD1. With 0 bases clipped from V and 3 bases from J, the junction kept 9 bases outside the gene matches. The CDR3 is made up of 17 amino acids. Germline V lookup: CDR1 LGHDT, CDR2 YNNKEL (reference sequence). The CDR3 loop is CASSQDLQGAFYTEAFF. In DNA form, the CDR3 reads TGTGCCAGCAGCCAAGATCTCCAGGGGGCTTTCTACACTGAAGCTTTCTTT.

This clone appeared once. The chain is built from TRBV2 and TRBJ1-3; 10 bases align to TRBD1. CDR1 SNHLY and CDR2 FYNNEI come from the germline V gene. After removal of 1 base from V and 0 bases from J, the junction contained 0 bases not matched to a gene. This CDR3 region has 16 residues. The CDR3 loop is CASSEGTGGSGNTIYF. CDR3 coding DNA: TGTGCCAGCAGTGAAGGGACAGGGGGCTCTGGAAACACCATATATTTT.

The chain has TRBV7-3 and TRBJ2-1; 8 nucleotides match TRBD1. The CDR3 has 15 residues. V trimming: 6 bases; J trimming: 5 bases; junction bases outside the gene matches: 9. Germline V gene lookup returns CDR1 SGHTA and CDR2 FQGTGA. This CDR3 is CASSSRTGINNEQFF. The CDR3 DNA is TGTGCCAGCAGTTCAAGGACAGGGATAAACAATGAGCAGTTCTTC.